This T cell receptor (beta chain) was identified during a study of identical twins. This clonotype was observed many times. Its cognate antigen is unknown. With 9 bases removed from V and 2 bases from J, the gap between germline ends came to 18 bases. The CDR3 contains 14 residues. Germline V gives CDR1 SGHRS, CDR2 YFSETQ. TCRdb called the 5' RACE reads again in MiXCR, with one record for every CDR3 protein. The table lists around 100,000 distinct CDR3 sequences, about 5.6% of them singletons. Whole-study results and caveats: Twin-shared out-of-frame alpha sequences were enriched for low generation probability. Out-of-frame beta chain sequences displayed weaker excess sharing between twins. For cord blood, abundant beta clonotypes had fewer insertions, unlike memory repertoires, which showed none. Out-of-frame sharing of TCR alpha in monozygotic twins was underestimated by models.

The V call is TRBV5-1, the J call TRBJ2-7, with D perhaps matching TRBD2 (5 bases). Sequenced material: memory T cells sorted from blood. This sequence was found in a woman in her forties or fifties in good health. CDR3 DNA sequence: TGCGCCACCAGTCCCGCCGGGATGGCCTACGAGCAGTACTTC. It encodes CATSPAGMAYEQYF. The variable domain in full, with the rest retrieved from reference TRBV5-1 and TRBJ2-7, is KAGVTQTPRYLIKTRGQQVTLSCSPISGHRSVSWYQQTPGQGLQFLFEYFSETQRNKGNFPGRFSGRQFSNSRSEMNVSTLELGDSALYLCATSPAGMAYEQYFGPGTRLTVT.